This record concerns one T cell receptor (beta chain) sequence. Its antigen is as yet unknown. V lost 5 bases to trimming and J lost 0 bases, with 11 bases between them. Germline-derived CDR1 and CDR2 are MNHEY and SMNVEV (reference sequence). The CDR3 consists of 14 residues. These data come from a study of cytomegalovirus exposure and HLA in healthy donors. Whole-study results and caveats: There were some public TCRs occurring in many donors, but most TCR sequences were rare. DRB1 showed the most TCR associations and HLA-C the fewest in a later analysis, as rates varied by HLA locus.

PCR employed 60 Vbeta and 13 Jbeta primers. TCRdb's copy holds only in-frame clones and misses some; the assay was immunoSEQ multiplex PCR. This sample has 65,000 to 85,000 clones; around 84% occur once, and the top ten carry 2.4%. The J gene is TRBJ2-7, the V gene TRBV27, with D possibly being TRBD2 (6 bases). The receptor was isolated from a woman aged 45-65 years in good health and CMV-seronegative. Specimen: PBMCs. CDR3 DNA: TGTGCCAGCAGTCCCCGGGGGACCTCCTACGAGCAGTACTTC. Translated, it gives CASSPRGTSYEQYF.